Shown below are 14 T cell receptor beta chains from a single sample sequenced in a study of OX40 agonist ivuxolimab in advanced cancers. TCRdb's table, derived via immunoSEQ multiplex PCR, lists solely in-frame clones and lacks some. The sample contains 65,000 to 95,000 clones, more than 70% of which appear only once. Sequencing was performed on CD4+ or CD8+ T cells sorted from blood, taken in a trial of the OX40 agonist ivuxolimab. Receptor source: an adult with an advanced solid tumor such as melanoma, head and neck, liver or kidney cancer.

V gene TRBV6-1 combines with J gene TRBJ1-6; 8 nucleotides match TRBD1. CDR1 is MNHNS and CDR2 is SASEGT in the germline V gene. V shed 3 bases and J 0 bases; nucleotides not matched to a gene: 7. The CDR3 sequence is 18 residues long. CDR3 in amino acids: CASSERTGHGSYNSPLHF. DNA of the CDR3: TGTGCCAGCAGTGAGAGGACAGGGCATGGCTCCTATAATTCACCCCTCCACTTT.

This clone showed up just a few times. The gene calls are TRBV5-1 and TRBJ2-7; tentatively, D is TRBD2 (5 bases). Germline CDR1 and CDR2: SGHRS and YFSETQ. Trimming removed 0 bases from V and 6 bases from J, with 13 bases in between. This CDR3 region has 14 residues. The CDR3 protein is CASSLGGSLSEQYF. In nucleotides, the CDR3 is TGCGCCAGCAGCTTGGGAGGGTCTCTTAGCGAGCAGTACTTC.

The chain joins TRBV5-1 to TRBJ2-7, with a possible D match to TRBD1 (5 bases). Trimming took 0 bases from V and 2 from J, leaving 6 bases between them. CDR1 is SGHRS, CDR2 YFSETQ, per germline. CDR3 length equals 13 residues. The CDR3 DNA sequence: TGCGCCAGCAGCTTGGCCAGGGCCTACGAGCAGTACTTC. Protein product: CASSLARAYEQYF.

V is TRBV28 and J is TRBJ1-1; 8 positions match TRBD1. From germline, CDR1 is MDHEN and CDR2 SYDVKM. The CDR3 is 10 amino acids. The junction had 1 base not matched to a gene; V was cut back by 5 bases and J by 11 bases. The CDR3 sequence: CASSRDRAFF. CDR3 nucleotides: TGTGCCAGCAGTCGGGACAGGGCTTTCTTT. The full variable domain, with the rest looked up from reference TRBV28 and TRBJ1-1, is DVKVTQSSRYLVKRTGEKVFLECVQDMDHENMFWYRQDPGLGLRLIYFSYDVKMKEKGDIPEGYSVSREKKERFSLILESASTNQTSMYLCASSRDRAFFGQGTRLTVV.

This sequence joins TRBV7-2 and TRBJ1-2; 10 bases fit TRBD1. This CDR3 contains 15 residues. Germline CDR1 reads SGHTA; CDR2 reads FQGNSA. V lost 2 bases to trimming and J lost 8 bases; unmatched junction nucleotides: 8. DNA of the CDR3: TGTGCCAGCAGCTTAAGTAGGGGACAGGGGTGGGGCTACACCTTC. This encodes CASSLSRGQGWGYTF.

The gene calls are TRBV7-9 and TRBJ1-4; D might be TRBD1 (5 bases). Trimming took 0 bases from V and 5 from J, leaving 7 bases between them. Per germline, CDR1 SEHNR and CDR2 FQNEAQ (reference sequence). This CDR3 spans 14 amino acids. CDR3 sequence: CASSLAPGNEKLFF. CDR3 sequence (DNA): TGTGCCAGCAGCTTAGCTCCAGGGAATGAAAAACTGTTTTTT.

This chain connects TRBV28 to TRBJ2-7; weak D call: TRBD2 (5 bases). The V end lost 6 bases, the J end lost 5 bases, and 23 bases lay between the germline ends. This CDR3 region has 16 residues. The germline CDR1 and CDR2 sequences are MDHEN and SYDVKM. The CDR3 sequence: CASSSLPLGGLDEQYF. For the CDR3, the DNA is TGTGCCAGCAGCTCTCTTCCCCTTGGAGGCCTGGACGAGCAGTACTTC.

The chain is built from TRBV19 and TRBJ2-7; 8 bases align to TRBD2. The CDR3 runs to 19 residues. The J segment lost 0 bases and the V segment lost 2 bases, leaving 15 bases of the junction unmatched. Germline V gene sequence: CDR1 LNHDA, CDR2 SQIVND (reference sequence). CDR3: CASSIKAGDPTHLSYEQYF. The CDR3 DNA follows: TGTGCCAGTAGTATAAAAGCGGGAGACCCAACTCACCTCTCCTACGAGCAGTACTTC.

The chain uses TRBV7-2 and TRBJ2-1; possible D gene TRBD1, 5 bases. Trimming took off 3 bases at V and 6 bases at J, with 18 bases between the two ends. The CDR3 consists of 16 residues. Per germline, CDR1 SGHTA and CDR2 FQGNSA. CDR3 in DNA: TGTGCCAGCAGCTTGGCAGTAGCTCAGGGATTCAATGAGCAGTTCTTC. It codes for CASSLAVAQGFNEQFF.

J is TRBJ2-3 and V is TRBV5-4, with 8 nucleotides matching TRBD1. The CDR3 contains 15 residues. The V and J ends lost 3 bases and 7 bases, in that order; junction bases with no gene match: 10. Per germline, CDR1 SGHNT and CDR2 YYREEE (reference sequence). CDR3 region: CASSWWDRREHTQYF. For the CDR3, the DNA is TGTGCCAGCAGCTGGTGGGACAGGAGAGAACATACGCAGTATTTT.

The rearrangement uses TRBV7-9 and TRBJ2-7; the match to TRBD2 covers 12 bases. Per the germline V gene, CDR1 is SEHNR and CDR2 is FQNEAQ (reference sequence). The CDR3 sequence is 14 residues long. J gave up 0 bases and V 8 bases, and 2 bases lay outside the gene matches. CDR3 in DNA: TGTGCCAGCCGACTAGCGGGAGTCTCCTACGAGCAGTACTTC. This sequence encodes CASRLAGVSYEQYF. The full variable domain, rest sourced from reference TRBV7-9 and TRBJ2-7, is DTGVSQNPRHKITKRGQNVTFRCDPISEHNRLYWYRQTLGQGPEFLTYFQNEAQLEKSRLLSDRFSAERPKGSFSTLEIQRTEQGDSAMYLCASRLAGVSYEQYFGPGTRLTVT.

V gene TRBV7-9 combines with J gene TRBJ1-5, with D perhaps TRBD1 (6 bases). CDR3 length equals 14 residues. Trimming left V 3 bases short and J 4 bases short, with 10 bases between. Germline V lookup: CDR1 SEHNR, CDR2 FQNEAQ (reference sequence). The CDR3 here is CASSFGTSNQPQHF. CDR3 DNA sequence: TGTGCCAGCAGCTTCGGGACAAGTAATCAGCCCCAGCATTTT.

In its sample, this clone was seen once. The gene calls are TRBV4-2 and TRBJ2-3, with 11 bases that match TRBD2. Trimming took 0 bases from V and 6 from J; bases not matched to a gene: 11. Germline V CDR1 and CDR2: LGHNA, YNFKEQ. This CDR3 is 18 amino acids long. The CDR3 DNA reads as TGTGCCAGCAGCCAAGATAGGCTAGCGGGGGGATACGGGGATACGCAGTATTTT. It translates to CASSQDRLAGGYGDTQYF.

This clone was counted between two and nine times. This rearrangement joins TRBV28 to TRBJ2-1; D possibly corresponds to TRBD2 (6 bases). The germline V gene encodes CDR1 MDHEN and CDR2 SYDVKM. There are 19 residues in the CDR3. The V end was cut by 5 bases, the J end by 0 bases, with 23 bases between. CDR3 coding DNA: TGTGCCAGCAGTCCTCCTTCGTTCTCGCGGGGTTACTCCTACAATGAGCAGTTCTTC. Amino acids: CASSPPSFSRGYSYNEQFF.